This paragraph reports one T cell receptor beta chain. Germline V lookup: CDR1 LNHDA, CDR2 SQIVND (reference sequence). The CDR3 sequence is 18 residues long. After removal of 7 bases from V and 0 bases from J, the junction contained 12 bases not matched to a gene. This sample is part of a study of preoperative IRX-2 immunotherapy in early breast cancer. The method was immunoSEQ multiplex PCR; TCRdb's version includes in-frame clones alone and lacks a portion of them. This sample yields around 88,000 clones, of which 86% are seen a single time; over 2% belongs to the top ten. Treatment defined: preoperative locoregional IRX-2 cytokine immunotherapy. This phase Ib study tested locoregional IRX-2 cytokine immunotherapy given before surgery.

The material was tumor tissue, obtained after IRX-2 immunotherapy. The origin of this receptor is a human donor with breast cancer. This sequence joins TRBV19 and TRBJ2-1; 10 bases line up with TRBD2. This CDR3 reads CASTNGTSAKPSYNEQFF. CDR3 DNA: TGTGCCAGTACTAACGGGACTAGCGCCAAGCCCTCCTACAATGAGCAGTTCTTC.